One and the same sample provided the 23 T cell receptor beta chains below, sequenced in a study of T cell repertoires in ileal Crohn's disease. Repertoires were generated with immunoSEQ multiplex PCR, while TCRdb's copy carries only in-frame clones and drops some. The table records tens of thousands of clones, roughly 81% of them present only once. Sequencing was performed on ileal tissue. These receptors originate from an adult with Crohn's disease.

V gene TRBV18 combines with J gene TRBJ1-2; unclear D gene. The germline CDR1 and CDR2 sequences are KGHSH and LQKENI. This CDR3 is built from 12 residues. The V gene lost 5 bases and the J gene lost 7 bases, with 11 bases spanning the gap. The CDR3 nucleotides are TGTGCCAGCTCAGGCGCGGGAGGTGGCTACACCTTC. Protein product: CASSGAGGGYTF.

As concerns this clone: Other DNA sequences in this sample translate to the same CDR3. The genes are TRBV29-1 and TRBJ1-1; D not resolved. The CDR3 extends over 12 amino acids. V lost 4 bases and J 1 base, leaving 7 bases between the germline ends. Germline V gene sequence: CDR1 SQVTM, CDR2 ANQGSEA. The CDR3 here is CSVARENTEAFF. In DNA form, the CDR3 reads TGCAGCGTTGCGAGAGAGAACACTGAAGCTTTCTTT.

This clone was observed a single time. The J gene is TRBJ2-7, the V gene TRBV5-8; 8 bases align to TRBD2. CDR3 length equals 16 residues. Germline values: CDR1 SGHTS, CDR2 YDEGEE. J was trimmed by 0 bases and V by 1 base; bases with no gene match: 6. The CDR3 loop is CASSLLSGVYSYEQYF. The CDR3 DNA reads TGTGCCAGCAGCTTGCTTAGCGGGGTTTACTCCTACGAGCAGTACTTC.

A word on this clone: Distinct nucleotide sequences in the sample also encode this CDR3. The chain employs TRBV4-2 and TRBJ1-5, with D possibly matching TRBD1 (5 bases). This CDR3 is built from 15 residues. The germline CDR1 and CDR2 sequences are LGHNA and YNFKEQ. V lost 0 bases and J 4 bases, leaving 10 bases between the germline ends. CDR3 sequence reads: CASSQDRQGNQPQHF. As DNA, the CDR3 is TGTGCCAGCAGCCAAGATAGGCAGGGTAATCAGCCCCAGCATTTT.

The chain has TRBV19 and TRBJ1-5; TRBD1 matches 7 bases. Germline loops: CDR1 LNHDA, CDR2 SQIVND (reference sequence). CDR3 length: 16 amino acids. V gave up 6 bases and J gave up 0 bases; unmatched junction bases: 8. This CDR3 is CASSRDRRYSNQPQHF. In DNA, the CDR3 is TGTGCCAGTAGCCGGGACAGAAGGTATAGCAATCAGCCCCAGCATTTT.

The chain employs TRBV27 and TRBJ1-1; TRBD1 matches 8 bases. The CDR3 consists of 13 residues. The ends lost 6 bases at V and 7 bases at J; junction bases unmatched: 7. The germline V gene has CDR1 MNHEY and CDR2 SMNVEV (reference sequence). The CDR3 sequence: CASRRTGSLEAFF. The CDR3 region has the DNA TGTGCCAGCAGGAGGACAGGGAGCCTTGAAGCTTTCTTT.

The CDR3 DNA follows: TGTGCCAGCAGCTGGACTATGACAGATACGCAGTATTTT. Protein: CASSWTMTDTQYF. The chain links TRBV7-9 to TRBJ2-3; D perhaps matches TRBD2 (6 bases). The germline CDR1 and CDR2 sequences are SEHNR and FQNEAQ (reference sequence). CDR3 size: 13 residues. The V gene lost 4 bases and the J gene lost 3 bases, with 8 bases spanning the gap.

The V and J genes are TRBV7-3 and TRBJ2-7, with 9 bases identical to TRBD1. The trim removed 1 base at V and 6 bases at J, leaving 7 bases unmatched. The CDR3 covers 15 residues. Germline CDR1 reads SGHTA; CDR2 reads FQGTGA. The CDR3 DNA reads as TGTGCCAGCAGCTTAAACGCGGGACAGGGAGGCGAGCAGTACTTC. It is translated as CASSLNAGQGGEQYF.

The chain employs TRBV4-3 and TRBJ2-5, with 10 positions matching TRBD2. The CDR3 consists of 17 residues. The ends lost 3 bases at V and 1 base at J; junction bases unmatched: 8. The germline V gene has CDR1 LGHNA and CDR2 YSLEER. CDR3 DNA: TGCGCCAGCAGCCACCGCGGACTAGCGGAGGCCCAAGAGACCCAGTACTTC. Amino acids: CASSHRGLAEAQETQYF.

V usage is TRBV9 and J usage is TRBJ1-1, with 7 bases aligning to TRBD1. Unmatched junction bases numbered 8, after V lost 6 bases and J lost 0 bases. Germline assignment: CDR1 SGDLS and CDR2 YYNGEE. The CDR3 spans 15 residues. The CDR3 DNA reads as TGTGCCAGCATGAAGGGGGACAGTTTGAACACTGAAGCTTTCTTT. This gives the protein CASMKGDSLNTEAFF.

The sample holds one count of this clone. The genes are TRBV4-3 and TRBJ2-7; 10 bases line up with TRBD1. V gave up 5 bases and J gave up 7 bases; unmatched junction bases: 14. Germline loops: CDR1 LGHNA, CDR2 YSLEER. The CDR3 has 16 residues. The CDR3 loop reads CASSFGSGTGVGEQYF. The DNA of the CDR3 is TGCGCCAGCAGCTTTGGATCCGGGACAGGGGTAGGGGAGCAGTACTTC.

This clone was seen a single time. The chain combines TRBV7-2 with TRBJ2-1, with TRBD2 as a possible D gene (6 bases). Germline loops: CDR1 SGHTA, CDR2 FQGNSA. Trimming removed 5 bases from V and 4 bases from J, with 12 bases in between. The CDR3 is made up of 14 amino acids. CDR3 in DNA: TGTGCCAGCAGCCCGGGGACTGGTTACAATGAGCAGTTCTTC. It encodes CASSPGTGYNEQFF.

V gene TRBV10-3 combines with J gene TRBJ1-6; 9 nucleotides match TRBD1. Germline-derived CDR1 and CDR2 are ENHRY and SYGVKD. V was clipped by 6 bases and J by 10 bases; unmatched bases: 7. The CDR3 is made up of 14 amino acids. Written as DNA, the CDR3 is TGTGCCATCAGGGGACAGGGTAATGAATCACCCCTCCACTTT. It encodes CAIRGQGNESPLHF.

Only one count was recorded for this clone. The rearrangement links TRBV6-5 to TRBJ1-1, with D unresolved. This CDR3 has 11 residues. Trimming stripped 3 bases from V and 9 bases from J, with 8 bases between. CDR1 MNHEY and CDR2 SVGAGI come from the germline V gene. CDR3 nucleotide sequence: TGTGCCAGCAGTTATAGCCCAAAAGCTTTCTTT. Translation: CASSYSPKAFF.

Only one count was recorded for this clone. The CDR3 loop reads CSISQDRGYTF. The CDR3 DNA reads TGCAGTATTAGCCAGGACAGGGGCTACACCTTC. The chain carries TRBV29-1 and TRBJ1-2; 7 nucleotides match TRBD1. The length of the CDR3 is 11 residues. Germline-derived CDR1 and CDR2 are SQVTM and ANQGSEA.

In DNA, the CDR3 is TGTGCCAGCTCGCCCAAAACTAGCGGGGGCACAGATACGCAGTATTTT. It translates to CASSPKTSGGTDTQYF. The V and J genes are TRBV18 and TRBJ2-3, with 10 nucleotides matching TRBD2. Germline lookup yields CDR1 KGHSH and CDR2 LQKENI. The CDR3 length is 16 residues. The trim removed 6 bases at V and 1 base at J, leaving 7 bases unmatched.

The V call is TRBV19, the J call TRBJ2-7; the match to TRBD1 covers 10 bases. The V segment lost 10 bases and the J segment 5 bases; nucleotides outside the gene matches: 5. This CDR3 spans 12 amino acids. Per germline, CDR1 LNHDA and CDR2 SQIVND (reference sequence). CDR3: CATRTGGHEQYF. CDR3 coding DNA: TGTGCCACCCGGACAGGGGGGCACGAGCAGTACTTC.

V is TRBV18 and J is TRBJ2-2; no reliable D call. V dropped 6 bases and J dropped 6 bases, with 14 bases sitting between them. The germline CDR1 and CDR2 sequences are KGHSH and LQKENI. The CDR3 is made up of 14 amino acids. The CDR3 region is CASSMGRNAGELFF. The CDR3 coding sequence is TGTGCCAGCTCGATGGGCCGTAATGCCGGGGAGCTGTTTTTT.

This clone was found once. The chain uses TRBV10-2 and TRBJ1-1; D uncertain. Germline CDR1 and CDR2: WSHSY and SAAADI. This CDR3 has 13 residues. Trimming removed 0 bases at V and 1 base at J, with 3 bases between. CDR3: CASSESGNTEAFF. The CDR3 nucleotides read TGCGCCAGCAGTGAGTCCGGGAACACTGAAGCTTTCTTT.

The chain links TRBV2 to TRBJ1-6, with D unclear. Between the trimmed V and J ends, which lost 3 bases and 0 bases, there was a span of 18 bases. CDR1 SNHLY and CDR2 FYNNEI come from the germline V gene. The CDR3 length is 19 residues. The CDR3 sequence: CASSERAGNGISYNSPLHF. The CDR3 DNA follows: TGTGCCAGCAGTGAGAGGGCCGGTAACGGGATCTCCTATAATTCACCCCTCCACTTT. Full variable domain (missing parts from reference TRBV2 and TRBJ1-6): EPEVTQTPSHQVTQMGQEVILRCVPISNHLYFYWYRQILGQKVEFLVSFYNNEISEKSEIFDDQFSVERPDGSNFTLKIRSTKLEDSAMYFCASSERAGNGISYNSPLHFGNGTRLTVT.

The chain links TRBV12-5 to TRBJ2-7; weak D call: TRBD2 (6 bases). Germline V gene data show CDR1 as LGHNT and CDR2 as FRNRAP. The ends were cut back, 4 bases at V and 0 bases at J, with 7 bases in the middle. The CDR3 sequence is 13 residues long. CDR3 loop: CASGSEGSYEQYF. CDR3 nucleotide sequence: TGTGCTAGTGGTTCGGAGGGCTCCTACGAGCAGTACTTC.

The chain couples TRBV7-2 to TRBJ2-5, with a tentative D call TRBD2 (5 bases). The V end lost 1 base, the J end lost 2 bases, and 14 bases lay between the germline ends. Germline V CDR1 and CDR2: SGHTA, FQGNSA. CDR3 size: 16 residues. The CDR3, as DNA: TGTGCCAGCAGCTTAGTATCTAGCTGGATACAAGAGACCCAGTACTTC. Protein product: CASSLVSSWIQETQYF. Looking up the rest from reference TRBV7-2 and TRBJ2-5 gives the full variable domain: GAGVSQSPSNKVTEKGKDVELRCDPISGHTALYWYRQSLGQGLEFLIYFQGNSAPDKSGLPSDRFSAERTGGSVSTLTIQRTQQEDSAVYLCASSLVSSWIQETQYFGPGTRLLVL.

The chain recombines TRBV5-1 with TRBJ2-3, with 12 nucleotides matching TRBD2. V shed 4 bases, J shed 4 bases, and the junction held 16 bases outside the gene matches. The CDR3 contains 19 residues. The germline V gene encodes CDR1 SGHRS and CDR2 YFSETQ. The CDR3, as DNA: TGCGCCAGCAGCCACCCCTACCCGGGACTAGCGGGTCGCCCAGATACGCAGTATTTT. This translates into CASSHPYPGLAGRPDTQYF. Filled out from reference TRBV5-1 and TRBJ2-3, the complete variable domain reads KAGVTQTPRYLIKTRGQQVTLSCSPISGHRSVSWYQQTPGQGLQFLFEYFSETQRNKGNFPGRFSGRQFSNSRSEMNVSTLELGDSALYLCASSHPYPGLAGRPDTQYFGPGTRLTVL.